This T cell receptor (beta chain) was found in a study of neoadjuvant anti-PD-1 for oral cavity cancer. Study background: Nivolumab at 3 mg/kg was mostly given biweekly, three to four doses, pre-surgery. Patients without progression got a fourth dose around day 43.

TCRdb's table, derived via immunoSEQ multiplex PCR, lists solely in-frame clones and lacks some. Of roughly 15,000 clones listed, around 66% are singletons. Comment on this clone: Its specificity is unknown.

Germline V lookup: CDR1 SGDLS, CDR2 YYNGEE. This CDR3 spans 15 amino acids. The trim removed 4 bases at V and 2 bases at J, leaving 4 bases unmatched. Study results and caveats: TCR analyses covered only a few patients per response group.

Sequencing used PBMCs, obtained before nivolumab (anti-PD-1) treatment. V and J are TRBV9 and TRBJ1-4; 8 nucleotides line up with TRBD1. The clonotype comes from a person between 40 and 85 years old with oral cavity squamous cell carcinoma. The CDR3 loop is CASSPRTGTNEKLFF. In DNA form, the CDR3 reads TGTGCCAGCAGCCCTCGGACAGGGACTAATGAAAAACTGTTTTTT. Full variable domain (rest looked up from reference TRBV9 and TRBJ1-4): DSGVTQTPKHLITATGQRVTLRCSPRSGDLSVYWYQQSLDQGLQFLIQYYNGEERAKGNILERFSAQQFPDLHSELNLSSLELGDSALYFCASSPRTGTNEKLFFGSGTQLSVL.